Presented here are 15 T cell receptor beta chains from one specimen sequenced in a study of cytomegalovirus exposure and HLA in healthy donors. PCR was performed using 60 Vbeta and 13 Jbeta primers. The method was immunoSEQ multiplex PCR; TCRdb's version includes in-frame clones alone and lacks a portion of them. Among about 100,000 clones listed, 65% were seen once. The specimen sequenced was PBMCs. The receptors shown here come from a man aged 30 to 45 in good health and CMV-seropositive.

V usage is TRBV5-4 and J usage is TRBJ2-1, with D maybe TRBD2 (6 bases). The V gene lost 6 bases and the J gene lost 0 bases, with 13 bases spanning the gap. The CDR3 has 15 residues. CDR1 and CDR2 from the germline V gene are SGHNT and YYREEE (reference sequence). The CDR3 sequence is CASNQAGSSYNEQFF. The CDR3 DNA reads as TGTGCCAGCAACCAAGCGGGTTCCTCCTACAATGAGCAGTTCTTC.

V usage is TRBV5-1 and J usage is TRBJ1-5; the D gene is possibly TRBD1 (6 bases). Germline values: CDR1 SGHRS, CDR2 YFSETQ. This CDR3 has 13 residues. The V gene lost 7 bases and the J gene lost 5 bases, with 13 bases spanning the gap. CDR3 in amino acids: CASQQGIDQPQHF. CDR3 DNA sequence: TGCGCCAGCCAACAGGGAATCGATCAGCCCCAGCATTTT. Looking up the rest from reference TRBV5-1 and TRBJ1-5 gives the full variable domain: KAGVTQTPRYLIKTRGQQVTLSCSPISGHRSVSWYQQTPGQGLQFLFEYFSETQRNKGNFPGRFSGRQFSNSRSEMNVSTLELGDSALYLCASQQGIDQPQHFGDGTRLSIL.

This chain uses TRBV6-4 with TRBJ1-5, with 7 bases aligning to TRBD1. This CDR3 has 15 residues. Looked up from germline, CDR1 is MRHNA and CDR2 is SNTAGT. V shed 2 bases, J shed 2 bases, and the junction held 3 bases outside the gene matches. For the CDR3, the DNA is TGTGCCAGCAGTGACCCTGGACAGGGCAATCAGCCCCAGCATTTT. Protein product: CASSDPGQGNQPQHF.

To note about this clone: Its ends do not fully match the called genes, so a read error is possible. The chain uses TRBV6-5 and TRBJ2-7; D might be TRBD2 (5 bases). Germline loops: CDR1 MNHEY, CDR2 SVGAGI. This CDR3 spans 12 amino acids. CDR3 DNA sequence: TGTGCCAGCAGGGGCGGACTCTACGAGCGGTACTTC. Its translation: CASRGGLYERYF.

V is TRBV29-1 and J is TRBJ2-7, with 10 bases aligning to TRBD1. The length of the CDR3 is 14 residues. J was trimmed by 5 bases and V by 6 bases; bases with no gene match: 10. Looked up from germline, CDR1 is SQVTM and CDR2 is ANQGSEA. DNA for the CDR3: TGCAGCGTCCTAGGGGGGACAGGGGCCGACGAGCAGTACTTC. Protein: CSVLGGTGADEQYF.

The sample holds a few counts of this clone. The rearrangement links TRBV5-1 to TRBJ2-1; 10 positions agree with TRBD2. The CDR3 is 15 residues long. The V segment lost 1 base and the J segment 5 bases; nucleotides outside the gene matches: 3. Germline lookup yields CDR1 SGHRS and CDR2 YFSETQ. This CDR3 reads CASSLLGTSDNEQFF. The CDR3 DNA follows: TGCGCCAGCAGCTTGTTAGGGACTAGCGACAATGAGCAGTTCTTC.

The chain is built from TRBV19 and TRBJ1-5; a weak D match, TRBD1 (6 bases). The CDR3 length is 15 residues. Germline V gene lookup returns CDR1 LNHDA and CDR2 SQIVND (reference sequence). Between the trimmed V and J ends, which lost 4 bases and 2 bases, there was a span of 12 bases. Written as DNA, the CDR3 is TGTGCCAGTAGTACAGGGGTTGGTGGCAATCAGCCCCAGCATTTT. As protein: CASSTGVGGNQPQHF.

The J gene is TRBJ2-5, the V gene TRBV4-1, with D unresolved. The J call may be faulty, since TRBJ2-7 better matches the DNA end. The CDR3 runs 13 residues. Germline V CDR1 and CDR2: MGHRA, YSYEKL. The CDR3 DNA is TGCGCCAGCAGCCAAGTGATCACCTACGAGCAGTACTTC. Its translation is CASSQVITYEQYF.

This clone was observed a handful of times. V gene TRBV2 combines with J gene TRBJ2-5, with 8 bases lining up with TRBD1. There are 13 residues in the CDR3. V shed 3 bases, J shed 6 bases, and the junction held 3 bases outside the gene matches. In germline, CDR1 is SNHLY, CDR2 FYNNEI. The CDR3 nucleotides read TGTGCCAGCAGTGACGGCAGGGGGCAGACCCAGTACTTC. This gives the protein CASSDGRGQTQYF.

This chain joins TRBV5-4 and TRBJ2-7; D unclear. The CDR3 consists of 12 residues. Germline lookup yields CDR1 SGHNT and CDR2 YYREEE (reference sequence). Trimming removed 0 bases from V and 6 bases from J, with 7 bases in between. CDR3 protein: CASSLDSSEQYF. In nucleotides, the CDR3 is TGTGCCAGCAGCTTGGACAGTTCCGAGCAGTACTTC.

The V call is TRBV7-3, the J call TRBJ2-2; 13 bases line up with TRBD2. CDR1 is SGHTA and CDR2 is FQGTGA in the germline V gene. There are 15 residues in the CDR3. The J segment lost 9 bases and the V segment lost 4 bases, leaving 5 bases of the junction unmatched. CDR3 residues: CASSWGLAGTRELFF. Written as DNA, the CDR3 is TGTGCCAGCAGCTGGGGACTAGCGGGGACCCGGGAGCTGTTTTTT.

CDR3 residues: CASSTNREEREKLFF. CDR3 nucleotide sequence: TGTGCCAGCAGCACCAACCGGGAAGAACGTGAAAAACTGTTTTTT. The chain is built from TRBV7-9 and TRBJ1-4; D gene ambiguous. Deletions cut 5 bases from V and 7 bases from J, with 17 bases between. CDR1 is SEHNR and CDR2 is FQNEAQ in the germline V gene (reference sequence). This CDR3 is 15 amino acids long. Variable domain in full (rest from reference TRBV7-9 and TRBJ1-4): DTGVSQNPRHKITKRGQNVTFRCDPISEHNRLYWYRQTLGQGPEFLTYFQNEAQLEKSRLLSDRFSAERPKGSFSTLEIQRTEQGDSAMYLCASSTNREEREKLFFGSGTQLSVL.

This chain uses TRBV30 with TRBJ2-7; maybe TRBD2 (6 bases). Germline CDR1 reads GTSNPN; CDR2 reads SVGIG (reference sequence). Trimming removed 0 bases at V and 4 bases at J, with 13 bases between. The length of the CDR3 is 14 residues. The CDR3 DNA reads TGTGCCTGGAGTGTAGGTGTGGGGGGATACGAGCAGTACTTC. Amino acids: CAWSVGVGGYEQYF.

This clone was detected only a few times. The chain links TRBV5-1 to TRBJ1-4, with D perhaps matching TRBD1 (5 bases). The CDR3 runs 14 residues. Looked up from germline, CDR1 is SGHRS and CDR2 is YFSETQ. V was pared by 2 bases and J by 0 bases, with 5 bases between. The DNA for the CDR3 is TGCGCCAGCAGCTTACAGGCAACTAATGAAAAACTGTTTTTT. Amino acid sequence: CASSLQATNEKLFF.

The J gene is TRBJ2-7, the V gene TRBV7-8; perhaps TRBD2 as D (6 bases). Deletions cut 1 base from V and 6 bases from J, with 10 bases between. The CDR3 totals 13 residues. Germline V gene lookup returns CDR1 SGHVS and CDR2 FQNEAQ. The CDR3 here is CASSLVQGGEQYF. The CDR3 nucleotides read TGTGCCAGCAGCTTAGTCCAGGGAGGCGAGCAGTACTTC.